The 30 T cell receptor beta chains presented below share a single source sample, sequenced in a study of beta chain features in type 1 diabetes. Expressed TCRB transcripts were sequenced, since all the RNA that had been isolated was reverse transcribed. The method was immunoSEQ multiplex PCR; TCRdb's version includes in-frame clones alone and lacks a portion of them. The table lists 450,000 to 600,000 clones, approximately 31% of them singletons, with around 0.065% in the top ten. Sequencing input: naive CD4+ T cells from blood. The receptors originated from a man aged 18 to 29 in good health.

In this sample, this clone turned up a few times. The J gene is TRBJ1-2, the V gene TRBV7-2; 9 nucleotides line up with TRBD1. With 1 base clipped from V and 8 bases from J, the junction kept 8 bases outside the gene matches. Germline CDR1 is SGHTA and CDR2 is FQGNSA. This CDR3 has 15 amino acids. The CDR3 DNA is TGTGCCAGCAGCTTAGAGGGACAGGGATACGAGGGCTACACCTTC. Translation: CASSLEGQGYEGYTF.

The chain carries TRBV9 and TRBJ2-7; TRBD1 is a possible D gene (6 bases). This CDR3 has 14 residues. Germline CDR1 and CDR2: SGDLS and YYNGEE. Trimming pared 0 bases from V and 9 bases from J, leaving 16 bases between. This CDR3 reads CASSVESQGTAQYF. CDR3 DNA sequence: TGTGCCAGCAGCGTAGAATCCCAGGGGACCGCGCAGTACTTC.

This clone was found a few times. The chain has TRBV6-6 and TRBJ2-1, with 8 bases aligning to TRBD2. V trimming: 7 bases; J trimming: 8 bases; junction bases outside the gene matches: 4. CDR1 is MNHNY, CDR2 SVGAGI, per germline (reference sequence). CDR3 length equals 12 residues. The CDR3 DNA follows: TGTGCCAGCAACTCAGCGGGGGATGAGCAGTTCTTC. This translates into CASNSAGDEQFF.

The chain joins TRBV7-6 to TRBJ2-7, with D maybe TRBD2 (5 bases). The CDR3 runs 12 residues. Per the germline V gene, CDR1 is SGHVS and CDR2 is FNYEAQ. V was cut by 2 bases and J by 9 bases, with 11 bases left in between. CDR3 in amino acids: CASSLWGEGQYF. Written as DNA, the CDR3 is TGTGCCAGCAGCTTATGGGGAGAGGGGCAGTACTTC.

The genes are TRBV29-1 and TRBJ2-3; 10 bases line up with TRBD1. The CDR3 has 14 amino acids. Germline V lookup: CDR1 SQVTM, CDR2 ANQGSEA. V shed 8 bases, J shed 1 base, and the junction held 6 bases outside the gene matches. CDR3 coding DNA: TGCAGCTCCGACGGGACAGGGGGCACAGATACGCAGTATTTT. Protein sequence: CSSDGTGGTDTQYF.

This clone has just a few counts. The chain is built from TRBV2 and TRBJ1-4; 7 nucleotides agree with TRBD1. The CDR3 runs to 14 residues. Germline lookup yields CDR1 SNHLY and CDR2 FYNNEI. Trimming at V came to 5 bases and at J to 3 bases, leaving 3 bases not matched to a gene. Written as DNA, the CDR3 is TGTGCCAGCAGTAAGGACAGGCCTAATGAAAAACTGTTTTTT. Its protein product is CASSKDRPNEKLFF.

V is TRBV9 and J is TRBJ1-2; 8 bases align to TRBD1. V shed 4 bases, J shed 8 bases, and the junction held 7 bases outside the gene matches. CDR3 length: 13 amino acids. Germline CDR1 and CDR2: SGDLS and YYNGEE. CDR3 in DNA: TGTGCCAGCAGCCCACGGACAGGGTCCGGCTACACCTTC. Translated, it gives CASSPRTGSGYTF.

The chain has TRBV2 and TRBJ1-2; no clear D gene. The CDR3 is 13 residues long. The V end was cut by 4 bases, the J end by 2 bases, with 8 bases between. The germline V gene has CDR1 SNHLY and CDR2 FYNNEI. The CDR3 is CASSGQRNYGYTF. For the CDR3, the DNA is TGTGCCAGCAGTGGGCAGCGGAACTATGGCTACACCTTC.

The gene calls are TRBV28 and TRBJ2-2; tentatively, D is TRBD1 (7 bases). Germline CDR1 and CDR2: MDHEN and SYDVKM. V dropped 10 bases and J dropped 3 bases, with 12 bases sitting between them. This CDR3 is built from 13 residues. The DNA for the CDR3 is TGTGCCATGCGGGACAGTGACACCGGGGAGCTGTTTTTT. Protein sequence: CAMRDSDTGELFF.

The chain uses TRBV7-9 and TRBJ1-1; the match to TRBD1 covers 8 bases. The V gene end was trimmed by 1 base and the J gene end by 4 bases; junction bases not matched to a gene: 17. Per germline, CDR1 SEHNR and CDR2 FQNEAQ (reference sequence). This CDR3 contains 19 residues. The CDR3 coding sequence is TGTGCCAGCAGCTTAGTCGGCCACCGGACAGGGACCACGGGCACTGAAGCTTTCTTT. As protein: CASSLVGHRTGTTGTEAFF.

This clone was seen a handful of times. This chain joins TRBV4-2 and TRBJ2-5, with D possibly being TRBD1 (5 bases). Germline-derived CDR1 and CDR2 are LGHNA and YNFKEQ. The CDR3 is 14 amino acids. Trimming removed 0 bases from V and 5 bases from J, with 10 bases in between. The CDR3 protein is CASSQEGALETQYF. The CDR3 region has the DNA TGTGCCAGCAGCCAAGAAGGGGCTCTTGAGACCCAGTACTTC.

V and J are TRBV9 and TRBJ1-1; D remains ambiguous. The germline gives CDR1 SGDLS, CDR2 YYNGEE. The CDR3 runs to 13 residues. The V gene lost 1 base and the J gene lost 4 bases, with 8 bases spanning the gap. CDR3 sequence reads: CASSVSGSTEAFF. The CDR3 nucleotides are TGTGCCAGCAGCGTATCCGGGTCCACTGAAGCTTTCTTT. Full variable domain (outside the CDR3, taken from reference TRBV9 and TRBJ1-1): DSGVTQTPKHLITATGQRVTLRCSPRSGDLSVYWYQQSLDQGLQFLIQYYNGEERAKGNILERFSAQQFPDLHSELNLSSLELGDSALYFCASSVSGSTEAFFGQGTRLTVV.

The chain combines TRBV25-1 with TRBJ1-3; D ambiguous. Germline V gives CDR1 MGHDK, CDR2 SYGVNS. V was cut by 5 bases and J by 2 bases, with 4 bases left in between. This CDR3 comprises 12 residues. The CDR3 region has the DNA TGTGCCAGCAGTACAGCTGGAAACACCATATATTTT. Residues: CASSTAGNTIYF.

The V call is TRBV27, the J call TRBJ2-7; 11 bases agree with TRBD2. Per the germline V gene, CDR1 is MNHEY and CDR2 is SMNVEV (reference sequence). This CDR3 comprises 18 residues. V lost 5 bases, J lost 5 bases, and 17 bases stayed unmatched. The CDR3 reads CASSPTTIRLAGYHEQYF. CDR3 in DNA: TGTGCCAGCAGTCCGACCACAATAAGACTAGCGGGATATCACGAGCAGTACTTC.

V gene TRBV7-9 combines with J gene TRBJ2-1; the match to TRBD2 covers 11 bases. The CDR3 length is 14 residues. The J segment lost 5 bases and the V segment lost 4 bases, leaving 1 base of the junction unmatched. From germline, CDR1 is SEHNR and CDR2 FQNEAQ (reference sequence). The CDR3 region has the DNA TGTGCCAGCAGCTGGGGACTAGCGGACAATGAGCAGTTCTTC. Translating gives CASSWGLADNEQFF.

V usage is TRBV6-6 and J usage is TRBJ2-5; tentatively, D is TRBD2 (6 bases). The CDR3 is 14 amino acids. CDR1 and CDR2 (germline): MNHNY, SVGAGI (reference sequence). Deletions cut 6 bases from V and 3 bases from J, with 14 bases between. The CDR3 DNA reads as TGTGCCAGCAGCCGTGGAGGGGATGAAGAGACCCAGTACTTC. This sequence encodes CASSRGGDEETQYF.

This clone was detected many times. This chain links TRBV15 with TRBJ2-5; tentatively, D is TRBD1 (6 bases). The CDR3 sequence is 16 residues long. Trimming removed 0 bases from V and 4 bases from J, with 15 bases in between. Germline values: CDR1 LNHNV, CDR2 YYDKDF (reference sequence). In DNA, the CDR3 is TGTGCCACCAGCAGAGAGGGACACTGGGCAGGAGAGACCCAGTACTTC. Residues: CATSREGHWAGETQYF.

The J gene is TRBJ2-5, the V gene TRBV9; D uncertain. Germline V gene data show CDR1 as SGDLS and CDR2 as YYNGEE. The CDR3 has 14 residues. V lost 0 bases and J lost 2, with 8 bases in between. Written as DNA, the CDR3 is TGTGCCAGCAGCGTAGAAGGGATTCAAGAGACCCAGTACTTC. Translation: CASSVEGIQETQYF.

A few counts support this clone. This sequence may be a read error, since a much larger clone differs from it by one base. The CDR3 loop reads CASSLGDTQYF. The CDR3 region has the DNA TGTGCCAGCAGCTTAGGAGATACGCAGTATTTT. The J gene is TRBJ2-3, the V gene TRBV5-6; D call uncertain. Germline CDR1 is SGHDT and CDR2 is YYEEEE. V shed 2 bases and J shed 5 bases, with 3 bases lying between them. The CDR3 contains 11 residues.

The chain carries TRBV29-1 and TRBJ2-3; D gene ambiguous. CDR1 is SQVTM and CDR2 is ANQGSEA in the germline V gene. Trimming shortened V by 6 bases and J by 3 bases, and 7 bases separated the two germline ends. The CDR3 has 11 amino acids. The DNA for the CDR3 is TGCAGCGTCTATACAACAGATACGCAGTATTTT. As protein: CSVYTTDTQYF.

Concerning this clone: The same CDR3 is also encoded by other DNA sequences in this sample. This chain joins TRBV18 and TRBJ1-1; D remains ambiguous. Trimming shortened V by 3 bases and J by 8 bases, and 10 bases separated the two germline ends. CDR3 size: 12 residues. CDR1 is KGHSH, CDR2 LQKENI, per germline. CDR3: CASSPMTGEAFF. The CDR3 DNA is TGTGCCAGCTCACCCATGACCGGCGAAGCTTTCTTT.

The chain carries TRBV7-9 and TRBJ2-7; no clear D gene. Trimming removed 5 bases at V and 2 bases at J, with 7 bases between. The germline CDR1 and CDR2 sequences are SEHNR and FQNEAQ (reference sequence). This CDR3 has 12 amino acids. CDR3 region: CASSPGAYEQYF. The CDR3 DNA reads as TGTGCCAGCAGCCCTGGGGCCTACGAGCAGTACTTC.

The chain is built from TRBV6-1 and TRBJ2-1; D unclear. CDR3 length equals 17 residues. V gave up 4 bases and J gave up 2 bases, with 18 bases separating them. CDR1 is MNHNS and CDR2 is SASEGT in the germline V gene. CDR3 in DNA: TGTGCCAGCAGTGCCCCCGTAGGTAGGGCAACCTACAATGAGCAGTTCTTC. Encoded protein: CASSAPVGRATYNEQFF.

Only a few counts were recorded for this clone. The genes are TRBV28 and TRBJ1-1, with 8 bases matching TRBD1. The V gene end was trimmed by 5 bases and the J gene end by 1 base; junction bases not matched to a gene: 9. This CDR3 has 16 amino acids. Germline lookup yields CDR1 MDHEN and CDR2 SYDVKM. The CDR3 loop is CASSPYLGQGNTEAFF. CDR3 DNA sequence: TGTGCCAGCAGTCCCTATCTAGGACAGGGGAACACTGAAGCTTTCTTT.

The CDR3 DNA follows: TGTGCCTGGAAACTCCTCGGGGGTTATGGCTACACCTTC. Amino acids: CAWKLLGGYGYTF. V is TRBV30 and J is TRBJ1-2; weak D call: TRBD1 (5 bases). This CDR3 contains 13 residues. Deletions cut 4 bases from V and 5 bases from J, with 14 bases between. Germline CDR1 is GTSNPN and CDR2 is SVGIG (reference sequence).

The genes are TRBV7-3 and TRBJ2-3; 8 nucleotides agree with TRBD2. The CDR3 contains 16 residues. Germline CDR1 SGHTA, CDR2 FQGTGA. V lost 5 bases to trimming and J lost 0 bases; unmatched junction nucleotides: 7. CDR3 DNA sequence: TGTGCCAGCAGCCTAGGACTAGCAGCCAGCACAGATACGCAGTATTTT. This translates into CASSLGLAASTDTQYF. The full variable domain, completed using reference TRBV7-3 and TRBJ2-3, is GAGVSQTPSNKVTEKGKYVELRCDPISGHTALYWYRQSLGQGPEFLIYFQGTGAADDSGLPNDRFFAVRPEGSVSTLKIQRTERGDSAVYLCASSLGLAASTDTQYFGPGTRLTVL.

This clone turned up a few times. The J gene is TRBJ2-2, the V gene TRBV29-1, with a tentative D call TRBD1 (6 bases). Germline V lookup: CDR1 SQVTM, CDR2 ANQGSEA. V was clipped by 7 bases and J by 3 bases, with 15 bases between them. This CDR3 comprises 14 residues. DNA of the CDR3: TGCAGCGCCTCAACAGGGAGAGACACCGGGGAGCTGTTTTTT. Protein product: CSASTGRDTGELFF.

V usage is TRBV6-5 and J usage is TRBJ1-5, with D possibly matching TRBD1 (5 bases). The CDR3 sequence is 16 residues long. Germline CDR1 is MNHEY and CDR2 is SVGAGI. The ends were cut back, 0 bases at V and 2 bases at J, with 11 bases in the middle. This chain's CDR3 is CASSYSSTGGNQPQHF. The CDR3 DNA is TGTGCCAGCAGTTACTCGTCCACGGGGGGCAATCAGCCCCAGCATTTT.

The chain has TRBV30 and TRBJ2-7, with TRBD2 matching 14 bases. Germline CDR1 reads GTSNPN; CDR2 reads SVGIG (reference sequence). The CDR3 extends over 16 amino acids. J gave up 3 bases and V 0 bases, and 4 bases lay outside the gene matches. The CDR3 region is CAWSVRTSGRIYEQYF. CDR3 in DNA: TGTGCCTGGAGTGTACGGACTAGCGGGAGGATCTACGAGCAGTACTTC.

The V gene is TRBV29-1, the J gene TRBJ2-2, with a weak D call TRBD1 (6 bases). This CDR3 has 14 residues. In germline, CDR1 is SQVTM, CDR2 ANQGSEA. Trimming left V 4 bases short and J 3 bases short, with 12 bases between. CDR3 nucleotides: TGCAGCGTTGTTCCAGGACAGTACACCGGGGAGCTGTTTTTT. This sequence encodes CSVVPGQYTGELFF.